Shown below are 19 T cell receptor beta chains from a single sample sequenced in a study of blood T cell repertoires in COVID-19. Profiling relied on immunoSEQ multiplex PCR, and the TCRdb table lists in-frame clones only, not all of them. The repertoire holds about 280,000 clones, with around 89% as singletons. The sequenced material came from PBMCs or T cells enriched from blood (not recorded which). These receptors were obtained from a woman aged 55-70 years in a cohort exposed to, infected with or recovered from COVID-19 (not recorded which).

The chain carries TRBV6-4 and TRBJ2-3; a possible D gene is TRBD2 (6 bases). Germline V gives CDR1 MRHNA, CDR2 SNTAGT. CDR3 length equals 14 residues. V was clipped by 5 bases and J by 0 bases, with 9 bases between them. This CDR3 reads CASSLGTSTDTQYF. CDR3 nucleotide sequence: TGTGCCAGCAGTCTAGGGACTAGCACAGATACGCAGTATTTT.

Of note for this clone: Other DNA sequences in the sample encode the same CDR3. This chain connects TRBV18 to TRBJ2-5; D is unresolved. Germline V gives CDR1 KGHSH, CDR2 LQKENI. CDR3 size: 12 residues. V was shortened by 3 bases and J by 5 bases, with 7 bases between the two germline ends. In nucleotides, the CDR3 is TGTGCCAGCTCACCGTCTAGGGAGACCCAGTACTTC. The encoded protein is CASSPSRETQYF.

The chain uses TRBV28 and TRBJ1-3; perhaps TRBD1 as D (5 bases). Trimming pared 4 bases from V and 0 bases from J, leaving 13 bases between. CDR3 length: 16 residues. CDR1 is MDHEN, CDR2 SYDVKM, per germline. In nucleotides, the CDR3 is TGTGCCAGCAGTTCTATAGGACACGCCTCTGGAAACACCATATATTTT. Encoded protein: CASSSIGHASGNTIYF. Full variable domain (remainder filled in from reference TRBV28 and TRBJ1-3): DVKVTQSSRYLVKRTGEKVFLECVQDMDHENMFWYRQDPGLGLRLIYFSYDVKMKEKGDIPEGYSVSREKKERFSLILESASTNQTSMYLCASSSIGHASGNTIYFGEGSWLTVV.

The CDR3 DNA sequence: TGCGCCAGCAGCACCAGACAGGGTTTCGCTAACACTGAAGCTTTCTTT. Its translation is CASSTRQGFANTEAFF. The chain combines TRBV5-1 with TRBJ1-1; TRBD1 aligns across 7 bases. Trimming cost V 4 bases and J 2 bases; bases outside gene matches: 11. This CDR3 spans 16 amino acids. Germline lookup yields CDR1 SGHRS and CDR2 YFSETQ.

V gene TRBV23-1 combines with J gene TRBJ2-1; TRBD2 is a possible D gene (6 bases). TRBV23-1 has ORF status, its function being uncertain. V lost 3 bases, J lost 9 bases, and 18 bases lay in between. The length of the CDR3 is 15 residues. CDR3 sequence: CASSQDSWGEAEQFF. The DNA of the CDR3 is TGCGCCAGCAGTCAGGACTCCTGGGGGGAGGCTGAGCAGTTCTTC.

This clone was detected only a few times. Here the CDR3 DNA reads TGTGCCAGCAATGACAGAACTGGGGCCAACGTCCTGACTTTC. It encodes CASNDRTGANVLTF. This chain joins TRBV19 and TRBJ2-6, with a possible D match to TRBD1 (5 bases). The CDR3 length is 14 residues. Germline-derived CDR1 and CDR2 are LNHDA and SQIVND (reference sequence). The germline V and J ends were trimmed by 9 bases and 2 bases, with 11 bases remaining between them. The entire variable domain, with the rest obtained from reference TRBV19 and TRBJ2-6, is as follows: DGGITQSPKYLFRKEGQNVTLSCEQNLNHDAMYWYRQDPGQGLRLIYYSQIVNDFQKGDIAEGYSVSREKKESFPLTVTSAQKNPTAFYLCASNDRTGANVLTFGAGSRLTVL.

This clone has just one count. This chain connects TRBV27 to TRBJ2-5, with a tentative D call TRBD1 (5 bases). Germline CDR1 reads MNHEY; CDR2 reads SMNVEV (reference sequence). Trimming removed 6 bases from V and 3 bases from J, with 17 bases in between. CDR3 size: 15 residues. In DNA form, the CDR3 reads TGTGCCAGCAGCCGCCAGGGTATTGGGGAAGAGACCCAGTACTTC. It encodes CASSRQGIGEETQYF.

The chain joins TRBV24-1 to TRBJ1-1, with 9 bases that match TRBD1. The J segment lost 11 bases and the V segment lost 4 bases, leaving 10 bases of the junction unmatched. From germline, CDR1 is KGHDR and CDR2 SFDVKD. The length of the CDR3 is 14 residues. CDR3 DNA: TGTGCCACCAGTGACCCGGGACAGGGCGGTGCGGCTTTCTTT. Protein product: CATSDPGQGGAAFF.

The chain has TRBV4-1 and TRBJ2-1; 11 bases are shared with TRBD1. V dropped 4 bases and J dropped 9; count of bases not matched to a gene: 8. Germline V gene data show CDR1 as MGHRA and CDR2 as YSYEKL. This CDR3 has 15 residues. Here the CDR3 reads CASSLSGTGGGEQFF. CDR3 in DNA: TGCGCCAGCAGCCTCTCCGGGACAGGGGGGGGTGAGCAGTTCTTC.

The DNA of the CDR3 is TGTGCCAGCAGGGACAGACAGGCGATTAATGAAAAACTGTTTTTT. Protein sequence: CASRDRQAINEKLFF. V gene TRBV21-1 combines with J gene TRBJ1-4; TRBD1, the D gene given by the table, was not confirmed from the DNA. TRBV21-1 is described as a pseudogene. The CDR3 runs to 15 residues.

The chain links TRBV18 to TRBJ2-1, with 7 bases lining up with TRBD2. The V segment lost 1 base and the J segment 8 bases; nucleotides outside the gene matches: 5. The CDR3 totals 14 residues. Germline V gene lookup returns CDR1 KGHSH and CDR2 LQKENI. The DNA of the CDR3 is TGTGCCAGCTCACCACGGGATAGCGGGCATGAGCAGTTCTTC. Translation: CASSPRDSGHEQFF.

The genes are TRBV28 and TRBJ1-5; 7 bases agree with TRBD1. The germline V gene has CDR1 MDHEN and CDR2 SYDVKM. V shed 7 bases, J shed 6 bases, and the junction held 15 bases outside the gene matches. This CDR3 has 16 amino acids. The CDR3 sequence is CASKSDRVGGGQPQHF. CDR3 DNA sequence: TGTGCCAGCAAATCCGACAGGGTAGGAGGGGGTCAGCCCCAGCATTTT.

The V call is TRBV9, the J call TRBJ2-5, with D maybe TRBD1 (5 bases). The CDR3 spans 15 residues. The V end was cut by 3 bases, the J end by 1 base, with 13 bases between. The germline gives CDR1 SGDLS, CDR2 YYNGEE. The CDR3 nucleotides are TGTGCCAGCAGCGCCCGTGGGGCGGTCCAAGAGACCCAGTACTTC. This codes for CASSARGAVQETQYF.

The chain employs TRBV27 and TRBJ2-7; 7 nucleotides agree with TRBD1. Germline CDR1 is MNHEY and CDR2 is SMNVEV (reference sequence). V was pared by 0 bases and J by 4 bases, with 0 bases of the junction left unmatched. The CDR3 contains 13 residues. DNA of the CDR3: TGTGCCAGCAGTTTATCGACAGGGTACGAGCAGTACTTC. It yields the protein CASSLSTGYEQYF.

The rearrangement joins TRBV5-4 to TRBJ2-3; the match to TRBD1 covers 10 bases. The germline CDR1 and CDR2 sequences are SGHNT and YYREEE (reference sequence). There are 15 residues in the CDR3. V shed 4 bases, J shed 2 bases, and the junction held 4 bases outside the gene matches. CDR3 sequence: CASSTGQGVTDTQYF. CDR3 bases: TGTGCCAGCAGCACAGGACAGGGGGTCACAGATACGCAGTATTTT.

This sequence joins TRBV7-2 and TRBJ2-3; the match to TRBD1 covers 10 bases. The V gene end was trimmed by 4 bases and the J gene end by 1 base; junction bases not matched to a gene: 8. This CDR3 is 17 amino acids long. Germline V lookup: CDR1 SGHTA, CDR2 FQGNSA. The CDR3 loop reads CASSYRTGGYGTDTQYF. In DNA form, the CDR3 reads TGTGCCAGCAGCTACCGGACAGGGGGTTATGGCACAGATACGCAGTATTTT.

The genes are TRBV20-1 and TRBJ1-1; D is possibly TRBD1 (6 bases). This CDR3 contains 14 residues. The germline V gene encodes CDR1 DFQATT and CDR2 SNEGSKA (reference sequence). With 3 bases removed from V and 4 bases from J, the gap between germline ends came to 15 bases. The CDR3 DNA follows: TGCAGTGCTAGTGCCCCAGGGGTGGGCACTGAAGCTTTCTTT. Protein product: CSASAPGVGTEAFF.

The chain links TRBV18 to TRBJ1-1; 7 bases fit TRBD1. Germline CDR1 reads KGHSH; CDR2 reads LQKENI. V was pared by 0 bases and J by 0 bases, with 1 base of the junction left unmatched. The CDR3 loop spans 15 amino acids. The DNA of the CDR3 is TGTGCCAGCTCACCACCGGGACAGATGAACACTGAAGCTTTCTTT. This sequence encodes CASSPPGQMNTEAFF.

This clone was picked up one time. The chain employs TRBV5-6 and TRBJ1-5, with D perhaps matching TRBD1 (6 bases). This CDR3 is 14 amino acids long. Per germline, CDR1 SGHDT and CDR2 YYEEEE. V lost 2 bases and J lost 7, with 13 bases in between. CDR3 region: CASSLQGRLQPQHF. CDR3 sequence (DNA): TGTGCCAGCAGCTTACAGGGAAGACTGCAGCCCCAGCATTTT.